The rows below give T cell receptor beta chains drawn from one sample of a study of CD8+ T cells in alopecia areata. Sequencing was performed with immunoSEQ multiplex PCR; in TCRdb, only in-frame clones are kept and a portion is missing. The sample shows 14,000 or so clones, around 50% of them seen only once. The sample was CD4+ Tregs sorted from blood. Receptors were obtained from a human donor with alopecia areata. The conserved cysteine and the conserved F or W are not part of the CDR3 here. D genes are given only for firm matches.

d_call j_call v_call cdr3_aa
NA TRBJ2-2 TRBV4-3 ASSLTGELF
NA TRBJ1-1 TRBV15 ATSRGLRDEPEAF
TRBD2 TRBJ2-1 TRBV25-1 ASSDLAGGPNEQF
NA TRBJ2-5 TRBV28 ASSLGREETQY
TRBD2 TRBJ2-1 TRBV9 ASSVGVAGWEEQF
TRBD1 TRBJ2-5 TRBV5-1 ASFRTGGQETQY
NA TRBJ2-3 TRBV23-1 ASSPGLKSTSTDTQY
NA TRBJ2-1 TRBV5-1 ASSLSLTANSYNEQF
TRBD2 TRBJ2-7 TRBV7-2 ASSFFSSGISNEQY
NA TRBJ1-1 TRBV28 ASSSRVFRGTEAF
TRBD1 TRBJ2-7 TRBV27 ASSKQPGQAYEQY
NA TRBJ2-3 TRBV10-2 ASSRIGRTDTQY